This T cell receptor (beta chain) was sequenced for a study of blood T cells in healthy people across ages. Then a second PCR, running roughly 7 to 11 cycles, was carried out with a sample-barcoded 5' primer and a J-beta primer mix. Every sample gave at least 3 million paired-end reads containing CDR3. TCRdb itself ran the 5' RACE reads through MiXCR, one entry per CDR3 protein. The table has approximately 900,000 distinct CDR3 sequences, 29% seen once; the top ten hold 10% to 13%. The sample was also reused in another study, on T cells of mothers and their children. This second study notes: In the second PCR, M1S primer introduced barcodes and 2-4 random bases.

The sample was blood. This TCR derives from a woman aged 40-49 years in good health.

CDR3 sequence: CASSLAAQGDTQYF. CDR3 in DNA: TGCGCCAGCAGCTTGGCGGCACAGGGAGATACGCAGTATTTT. The genes are TRBV5-1 and TRBJ2-3, with D perhaps matching TRBD1 (6 bases). With 0 bases removed from V and 5 bases from J, the gap between germline ends came to 10 bases. This CDR3 comprises 14 residues. The V gene's germline CDR1 is SGHRS and CDR2 YFSETQ.